These 9 T cell receptor beta chains came from one sample sequenced in a study of PD-1 blockade in classical Hodgkin lymphoma. All patients relapsed after autologous stem cell transplantation, and brentuximab vedotin exposure varied. Out of thawed PBMCs, magnetic negative selection purified CD4+ T cells. The data were produced by immunoSEQ multiplex PCR, yet TCRdb's version contains in-frame clones alone and is incomplete. Here the sample spans approximately 17,000 clones, about 82% being singletons. The source was CD4+ T cells from blood, collected at baseline. The receptor source for this set is a human donor with classical Hodgkin lymphoma.

The CDR3 DNA reads as TGCGCCAGCAGCTTGGGACTAGCGGGGGGGCCGAGAGATACGCAGTATTTT. Translation gives CASSLGLAGGPRDTQYF. The rearrangement joins TRBV5-1 to TRBJ2-3; 14 bases are a match to TRBD2. Losses at the gene ends were 0 bases for V and 5 bases for J; bases not matched to a gene: 5. The CDR3 consists of 17 residues. CDR1 is SGHRS, CDR2 YFSETQ, per germline. Based on the CDR3 plus reference TRBV5-1 and TRBJ2-3, the full variable domain is KAGVTQTPRYLIKTRGQQVTLSCSPISGHRSVSWYQQTPGQGLQFLFEYFSETQRNKGNFPGRFSGRQFSNSRSEMNVSTLELGDSALYLCASSLGLAGGPRDTQYFGPGTRLTVL.

The DNA for the CDR3 is TGCGCCAGCAGCCAAGATCGGACAGCTTTTCGACATTTT. It codes for CASSQDRTAFRHF. This chain uses TRBV4-1 with TRBJ1-5; tentative D call: TRBD1 (6 bases). The CDR3 loop spans 13 amino acids. Germline CDR1 MGHRA, CDR2 YSYEKL. V dropped 0 bases and J dropped 16 bases, with 16 bases sitting between them.

The chain uses TRBV11-2 and TRBJ2-7, with a tentative D call TRBD2 (5 bases). Germline CDR1 SGHAT, CDR2 FQNNGV. Between the trimmed V and J ends, which lost 4 bases and 2 bases, there was a span of 15 bases. The CDR3 runs to 15 residues. CDR3 amino acids: CASSSRRGETYEQYF. CDR3 DNA: TGTGCCAGCAGCTCCCGCCGGGGAGAAACCTACGAGCAGTACTTC.

The chain couples TRBV19 to TRBJ2-7; D is undetermined. V was trimmed by 3 bases and J by 3 bases, leaving 6 bases between them. The CDR3 spans 12 residues. Germline V gene lookup returns CDR1 LNHDA and CDR2 SQIVND (reference sequence). CDR3 region: CASSIRGYEQYF. The CDR3 DNA reads as TGTGCCAGTAGTATTAGAGGCTACGAGCAGTACTTC.

The genes are TRBV2 and TRBJ2-2; D is unclear. Trimming pared 7 bases from V and 4 bases from J, leaving 13 bases between. Germline CDR1 reads SNHLY; CDR2 reads FYNNEI. The CDR3 contains 14 residues. The CDR3 sequence is CASKKADGTGELFF. DNA for the CDR3: TGTGCCAGCAAGAAGGCAGACGGCACCGGGGAGCTGTTTTTT.

There are a few counts of this clone. The chain uses TRBV7-9 and TRBJ2-5; no clear D. Germline V gene lookup returns CDR1 SEHNR and CDR2 FQNEAQ (reference sequence). The CDR3 sequence is 13 residues long. V shed 8 bases and J shed 1 base, with 11 bases lying between them. The CDR3 sequence is CASAVYSQETQYF. CDR3 DNA sequence: TGTGCCAGCGCTGTATACTCCCAAGAGACCCAGTACTTC.

The rearrangement joins TRBV2 to TRBJ1-5; the D is unclear. This CDR3 is 15 amino acids long. Germline assignment: CDR1 SNHLY and CDR2 FYNNEI. With 4 bases removed from V and 0 bases from J, the gap between germline ends came to 10 bases. The CDR3 DNA reads as TGTGCCAGCAGTGGGTTACTGTATAGCAATCAGCCCCAGCATTTT. It encodes CASSGLLYSNQPQHF.

For the CDR3, the DNA is TGTGCCAGTAGGGGTATAATGGCCGGGGAGCTGTTTTTT. This gives the protein CASRGIMAGELFF. The chain has TRBV19 and TRBJ2-2; D is unresolved. V was clipped by 6 bases and J by 6 bases, with 11 bases between them. Germline CDR1 and CDR2: LNHDA and SQIVND (reference sequence). The CDR3 has 13 amino acids.

This chain uses TRBV7-2 with TRBJ2-5; D may match TRBD1 or TRBD2 (5 bases each). CDR1 SGHTA and CDR2 FQGNSA come from the germline V gene. V dropped 3 bases and J dropped 4 bases, with 9 bases sitting between them. This CDR3 has 13 residues. In DNA, the CDR3 is TGTGCCAGCAGCTTCAGGGAGCCAGAGACCCAGTACTTC. Protein sequence: CASSFREPETQYF.